One T cell receptor (beta chain) is described in this entry. The sample comes from a study of T-cell reconstitution after alpha-beta-depleted transplantation in children. Researchers prepared the TCRbeta library using unique molecular identifiers, the study reports. Using its own MiXCR run on the PCR reads, TCRdb lists one record per CDR3 protein. The sample lists about 640,000 distinct CDR3 sequences; around 17% were seen once. CDR3 length: 14 amino acids. Germline CDR1 DFQATT, CDR2 SNEGSKA (reference sequence). The V gene lost 1 base and the J gene lost 4 bases, with 11 bases spanning the gap. The chain combines TRBV20-1 with TRBJ1-5, with unresolved D. The sequenced sample was PBMCs from the stem cell graft donor, obtained from the stem cell graft. The TCR was taken from a human donor who donated a stem cell graft to a child with acute myeloid leukemia. CDR3 nucleotide sequence: TGCAGTGCTAGAGGAGACGCGAGTAATCAGCCCCAGCATTTT. The encoded protein is CSARGDASNQPQHF.